These 8 T cell receptor beta chains originate from one sample sequenced in a study of cytomegalovirus exposure and HLA in healthy donors. A multiplex PCR was run with 60 Vbeta primers and 13 Jbeta primers. The repertoire was sequenced with immunoSEQ multiplex PCR; TCRdb's copy has only in-frame clones and lacks some. The sample yields 150,000 to 200,000 clones, 70% to 80% seen once. The sequenced sample was PBMCs. The receptor set was obtained from a woman aged 40 to 50 in good health and CMV-seronegative.

This clone has just one count. The J gene is TRBJ1-5, the V gene TRBV10-3; no clear D gene. V lost 2 bases and J lost 4, with 18 bases in between. CDR3 length equals 17 residues. The germline V gene has CDR1 ENHRY and CDR2 SYGVKD. CDR3 sequence reads: CAISETVDPLRNQPQHF. The CDR3 DNA reads TGTGCCATCAGTGAGACAGTAGACCCCCTTCGAAATCAGCCCCAGCATTTT.

The gene calls are TRBV15 and TRBJ2-7; D perhaps matches TRBD2 (5 bases). The CDR3 has 15 amino acids. V shed 0 bases and J shed 0 bases, with 9 bases lying between them. Germline V CDR1 and CDR2: LNHNV, YYDKDF (reference sequence). The CDR3 protein is CATSRESTNSYEQYF. In nucleotides, the CDR3 is TGTGCCACCAGCAGAGAGTCGACTAACTCCTACGAGCAGTACTTC.

The gene calls are TRBV4-1 and TRBJ2-5; TRBD1 aligns across 7 bases. The end of the DNA aligns better with TRBJ2-7, so the J call may be wrong. Germline CDR1 and CDR2: MGHRA and YSYEKL. The CDR3 extends over 15 amino acids. This chain's CDR3 is CASSQLGTDSYEQYF. CDR3 DNA sequence: TGCGCCAGCAGCCAATTGGGGACAGACTCCTACGAGCAGTACTTC.

This chain links TRBV7-9 with TRBJ1-6, with D tentatively TRBD1 (6 bases). CDR1 is SEHNR, CDR2 FQNEAQ, per germline (reference sequence). The ends were cut back, 2 bases at V and 5 bases at J, with 16 bases in the middle. The CDR3 is 17 residues long. The CDR3 loop is CASSLQLVRGNNSPLHF. CDR3 nucleotide sequence: TGTGCCAGCAGCTTACAACTAGTCAGGGGTAATAATTCACCCCTCCACTTT.

With regard to this clone: One end of the junction does not line up with germline, which may come from a read error. This chain joins TRBV7-7 and TRBJ2-3; 8 bases match TRBD1. This CDR3 contains 13 residues. Germline V CDR1 and CDR2: SSHAT, FNYEAQ (reference sequence). The CDR3 DNA sequence: TGTGCTAGCAGCCAGGACAGGGAAGATACGCAGTATTTT. The encoded protein is CASSQDREDTQYF.

This rearrangement joins TRBV11-3 to TRBJ2-2, with 13 bases identical to TRBD2. J lost 1 base, V lost 4 bases, and 12 bases had no gene match. CDR1 and CDR2 from the germline V gene are SGHNT and YENEEA. CDR3 size: 20 residues. CDR3 protein: CASSSTGTSGERMNTGELFF. DNA for the CDR3: TGTGCCAGCAGCTCTACCGGGACTAGCGGGGAACGGATGAACACCGGGGAGCTGTTTTTT.

This chain uses TRBV5-6 with TRBJ1-1, with 9 nucleotides matching TRBD1. CDR1 is SGHDT, CDR2 YYEEEE, per germline. J gave up 5 bases and V 4 bases, and 12 bases lay outside the gene matches. The CDR3 contains 16 residues. CDR3 in amino acids: CASSNTGGATWTEAFF. The CDR3 DNA sequence: TGTGCCAGCAGCAATACAGGGGGCGCGACTTGGACTGAAGCTTTCTTT.

The chain has TRBV19 and TRBJ2-1, with 15 bases identical to TRBD2. CDR3 size: 15 residues. V lost 4 bases to trimming and J lost 7 bases; unmatched junction nucleotides: 2. The germline CDR1 and CDR2 sequences are LNHDA and SQIVND (reference sequence). The CDR3 loop is CASSTGTSGRNEQFF. CDR3 nucleotides: TGTGCCAGTAGTACTGGGACTAGCGGGAGGAATGAGCAGTTCTTC.